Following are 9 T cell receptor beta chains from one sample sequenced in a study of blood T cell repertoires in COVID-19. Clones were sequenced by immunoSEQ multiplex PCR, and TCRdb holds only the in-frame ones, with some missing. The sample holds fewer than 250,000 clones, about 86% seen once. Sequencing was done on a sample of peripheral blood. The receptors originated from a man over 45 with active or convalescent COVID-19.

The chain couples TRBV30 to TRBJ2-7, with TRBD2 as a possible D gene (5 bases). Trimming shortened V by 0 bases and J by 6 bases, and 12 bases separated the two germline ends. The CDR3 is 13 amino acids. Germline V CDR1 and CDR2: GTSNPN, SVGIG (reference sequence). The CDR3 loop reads CAWSVLPGFEQYF. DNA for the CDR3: TGTGCCTGGAGTGTACTACCGGGATTCGAGCAGTACTTC. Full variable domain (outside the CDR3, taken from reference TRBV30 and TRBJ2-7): SQTIHQWPATLVQPVGSPLSLECTVEGTSNPNLYWYRQAAGRGLQLLFYSVGIGQISSEVPQNLSASRPQDRQFILSSKKLLLSDSGFYLCAWSVLPGFEQYFGPGTRLTVT.

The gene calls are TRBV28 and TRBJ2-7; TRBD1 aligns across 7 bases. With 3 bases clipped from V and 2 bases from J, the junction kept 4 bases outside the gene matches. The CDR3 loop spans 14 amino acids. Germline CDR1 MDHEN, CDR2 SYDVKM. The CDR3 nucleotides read TGTGCCAGCAGTTTTCCGGGACAGACCTACGAGCAGTACTTC. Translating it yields CASSFPGQTYEQYF.

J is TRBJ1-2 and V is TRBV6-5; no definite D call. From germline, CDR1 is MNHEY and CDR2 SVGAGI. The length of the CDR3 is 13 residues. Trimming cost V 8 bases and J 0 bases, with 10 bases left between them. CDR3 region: CASRPGANYGYTF. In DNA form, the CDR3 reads TGTGCCAGCCGGCCGGGAGCTAACTATGGCTACACCTTC.

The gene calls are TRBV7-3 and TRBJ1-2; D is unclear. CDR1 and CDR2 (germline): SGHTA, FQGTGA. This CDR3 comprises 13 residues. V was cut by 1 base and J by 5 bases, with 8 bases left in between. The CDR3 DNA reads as TGTGCCAGCAGCTTAAAGGGAGGGTATGGCTACACCTTC. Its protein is CASSLKGGYGYTF.

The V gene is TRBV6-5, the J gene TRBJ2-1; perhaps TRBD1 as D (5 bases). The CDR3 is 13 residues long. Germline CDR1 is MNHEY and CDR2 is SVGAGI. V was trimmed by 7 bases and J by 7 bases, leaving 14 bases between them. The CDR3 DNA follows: TGTGCCAGCATGAGCAGGGTAGCAAATGAGCAGTTCTTC. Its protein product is CASMSRVANEQFF.

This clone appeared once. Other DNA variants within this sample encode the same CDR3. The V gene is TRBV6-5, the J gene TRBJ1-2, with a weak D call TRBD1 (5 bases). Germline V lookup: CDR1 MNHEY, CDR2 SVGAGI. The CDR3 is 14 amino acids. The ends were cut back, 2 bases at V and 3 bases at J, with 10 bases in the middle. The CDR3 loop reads CASSYRGGDYGYTF. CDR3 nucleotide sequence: TGTGCCAGCAGTTACAGGGGTGGGGACTATGGCTACACCTTC.

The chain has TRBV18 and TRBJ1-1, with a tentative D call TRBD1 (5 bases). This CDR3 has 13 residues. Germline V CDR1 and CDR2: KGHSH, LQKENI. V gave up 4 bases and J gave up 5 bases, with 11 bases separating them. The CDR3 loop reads CASSQGLGTEAFF. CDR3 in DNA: TGTGCCAGCTCACAGGGGCTGGGGACTGAAGCTTTCTTT.

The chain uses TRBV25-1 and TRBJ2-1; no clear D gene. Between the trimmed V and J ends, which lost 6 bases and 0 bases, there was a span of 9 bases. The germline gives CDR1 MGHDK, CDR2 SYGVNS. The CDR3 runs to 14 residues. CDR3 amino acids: CASRSADSYNEQFF. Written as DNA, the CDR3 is TGTGCCAGCAGGAGCGCGGACTCCTACAATGAGCAGTTCTTC.

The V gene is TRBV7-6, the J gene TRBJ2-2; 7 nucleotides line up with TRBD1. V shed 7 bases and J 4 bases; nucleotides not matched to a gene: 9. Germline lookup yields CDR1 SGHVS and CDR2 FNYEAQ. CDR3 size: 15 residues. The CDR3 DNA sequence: TGTGCCAGCACCACCGGGACAGATTTCACCGGGGAGCTGTTTTTT. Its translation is CASTTGTDFTGELFF.